These 5 T cell receptor beta chains were sequenced from one sample in a study of blood T cell repertoires in COVID-19 (dated by TCRdb to about 2020). Receptor amplification or capture employed the immunoSEQ multiplex PCR assay. As stored in TCRdb, this immuneACCESS dataset retains in-frame rearrangements with V and J assigned. A fraction of the clones does not appear; measured against another copy, unresolved V genes explain less than half of the discrepancy, and the remainder lacks a known reason. The sample table records 200,000 to 250,000 clones; 75% to 85% of these occur just once. About 9.7% of the sample is held by the ten biggest clonotypes. Sequenced input: peripheral blood. The receptors were gathered from a man aged 50 to 59 with active or convalescent COVID-19.

The chain has TRBV2 and TRBJ1-2; TRBD1 matches 7 bases. This CDR3 comprises 13 residues. The V gene's germline CDR1 is SNHLY and CDR2 FYNNEI. V dropped 7 bases and J dropped 3; count of bases not matched to a gene: 5. CDR3 bases: TGTGCCAGCAACCCGGGACAGTACTATGGCTACACCTTC. It encodes CASNPGQYYGYTF.

The chain combines TRBV24-1 with TRBJ2-1; a weak D match, TRBD1 (7 bases). The V and J ends lost 2 bases and 6 bases respectively, with 10 bases between them. The V gene's germline CDR1 is KGHDR and CDR2 SFDVKD. The CDR3 sequence is 14 residues long. In nucleotides, the CDR3 is TGTGCCACCAGTGATTGGAGGGACAGCAATGAGCAGTTCTTC. Protein sequence: CATSDWRDSNEQFF.

This chain uses TRBV10-1 with TRBJ2-3; 12 nucleotides match TRBD2. The CDR3 spans 15 residues. The germline gives CDR1 WNHNN, CDR2 SYGVQD (reference sequence). V gave up 7 bases and J gave up 4 bases; unmatched junction bases: 6. CDR3 loop: CASIGLAGKADTQYF. CDR3 bases: TGCGCCAGCATTGGACTAGCGGGAAAAGCAGATACGCAGTATTTT.

This rearrangement joins TRBV5-4 to TRBJ1-5, with a possible D match to TRBD1 (5 bases). The CDR3 is made up of 13 amino acids. Germline-derived CDR1 and CDR2 are SGHNT and YYREEE (reference sequence). Trimming left V 3 bases short and J 7 bases short, with 11 bases between. CDR3 nucleotide sequence: TGTGCCAGCAGCTGGGGCCAGGGCCAGCCCCAGCATTTT. Residues: CASSWGQGQPQHF.

J is TRBJ2-1 and V is TRBV20-1, with 8 bases aligning to TRBD2. CDR1 and CDR2 from the germline V gene are DFQATT and SNEGSKA (reference sequence). Trimming at V came to 3 bases and at J to 4 bases, leaving 11 bases not matched to a gene. The CDR3 runs 16 residues. CDR3 sequence: CSASPVRGGLYNEQFF. CDR3 coding DNA: TGCAGTGCTAGTCCGGTCCGGGGGGGCCTATACAATGAGCAGTTCTTC.